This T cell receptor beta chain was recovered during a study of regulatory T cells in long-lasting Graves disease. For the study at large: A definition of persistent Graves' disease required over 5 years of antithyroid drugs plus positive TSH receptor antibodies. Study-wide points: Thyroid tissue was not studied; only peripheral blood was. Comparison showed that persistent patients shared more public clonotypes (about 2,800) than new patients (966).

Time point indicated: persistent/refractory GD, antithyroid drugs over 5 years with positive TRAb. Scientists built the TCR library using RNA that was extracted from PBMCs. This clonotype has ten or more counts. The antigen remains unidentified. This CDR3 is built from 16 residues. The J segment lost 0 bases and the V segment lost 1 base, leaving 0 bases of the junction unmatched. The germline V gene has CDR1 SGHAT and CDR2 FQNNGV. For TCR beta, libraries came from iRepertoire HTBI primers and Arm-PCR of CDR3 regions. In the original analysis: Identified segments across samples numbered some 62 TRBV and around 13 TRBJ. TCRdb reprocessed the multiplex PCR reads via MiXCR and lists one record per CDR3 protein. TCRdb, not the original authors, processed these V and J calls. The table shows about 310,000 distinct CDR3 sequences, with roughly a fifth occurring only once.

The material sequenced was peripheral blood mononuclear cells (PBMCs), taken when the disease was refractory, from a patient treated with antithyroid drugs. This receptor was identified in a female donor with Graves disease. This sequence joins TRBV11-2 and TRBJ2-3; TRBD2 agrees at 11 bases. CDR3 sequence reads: CASSLGTSGSTDTQYF. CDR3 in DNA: TGTGCCAGCAGCTTAGGGACTAGCGGGAGCACAGATACGCAGTATTTT.